Shown below are 2 T cell receptor beta chains from a single sample sequenced in a study of blood T cell repertoires in COVID-19. TCRdb's table, derived via immunoSEQ multiplex PCR, lists solely in-frame clones and lacks some. The sample lists 290,000 or so clones, around 86% occurring once. The material sequenced was PBMCs or T cells enriched from blood (not recorded which). The receptors come from a woman under 30 who had recovered from COVID-19.

V gene TRBV2 combines with J gene TRBJ2-1, with TRBD2 matching 7 bases. The CDR3 sequence is 13 residues long. Germline V gene data show CDR1 as SNHLY and CDR2 as FYNNEI. The trim removed 6 bases at V and 6 bases at J, leaving 5 bases unmatched. The CDR3 region is CASRQRLANEQFF. For the CDR3, the DNA is TGTGCCAGCAGGCAAAGACTAGCCAATGAGCAGTTCTTC.

V gene TRBV7-3 combines with J gene TRBJ2-1, with a tentative D call TRBD1 (6 bases). The CDR3 runs to 15 residues. Germline CDR1 SGHTA, CDR2 FQGTGA. V lost 5 bases, J lost 3 bases, and 14 bases lay in between. CDR3 coding DNA: TGTGCCAGCAGCCTCGACCGGGACAACTACAATGAGCAGTTCTTC. Translation gives CASSLDRDNYNEQFF.